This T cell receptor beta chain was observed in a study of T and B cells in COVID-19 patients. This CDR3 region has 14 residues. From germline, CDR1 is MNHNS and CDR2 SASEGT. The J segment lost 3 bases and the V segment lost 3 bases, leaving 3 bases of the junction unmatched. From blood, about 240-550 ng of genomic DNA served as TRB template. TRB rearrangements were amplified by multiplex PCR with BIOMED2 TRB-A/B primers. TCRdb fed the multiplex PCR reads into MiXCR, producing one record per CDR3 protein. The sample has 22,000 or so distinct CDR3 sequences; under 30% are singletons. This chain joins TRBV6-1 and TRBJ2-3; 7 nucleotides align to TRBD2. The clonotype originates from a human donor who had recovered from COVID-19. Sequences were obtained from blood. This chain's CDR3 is CASSDERGTDTQYF. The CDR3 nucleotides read TGTGCCAGCAGTGACGAGCGGGGTACAGATACGCAGTATTTT.